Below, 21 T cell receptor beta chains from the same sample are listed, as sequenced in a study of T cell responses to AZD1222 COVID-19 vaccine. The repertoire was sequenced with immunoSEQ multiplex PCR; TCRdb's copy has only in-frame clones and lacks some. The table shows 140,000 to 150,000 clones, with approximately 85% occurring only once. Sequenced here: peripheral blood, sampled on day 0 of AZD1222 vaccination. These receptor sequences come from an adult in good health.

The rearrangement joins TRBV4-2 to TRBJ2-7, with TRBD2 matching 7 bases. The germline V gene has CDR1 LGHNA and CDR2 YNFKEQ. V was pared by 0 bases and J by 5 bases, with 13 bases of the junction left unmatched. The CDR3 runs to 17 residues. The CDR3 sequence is CASSQDWIGGSSNEQYF. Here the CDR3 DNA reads TGTGCCAGCAGCCAAGATTGGATCGGCGGGAGTTCTAACGAGCAGTACTTC.

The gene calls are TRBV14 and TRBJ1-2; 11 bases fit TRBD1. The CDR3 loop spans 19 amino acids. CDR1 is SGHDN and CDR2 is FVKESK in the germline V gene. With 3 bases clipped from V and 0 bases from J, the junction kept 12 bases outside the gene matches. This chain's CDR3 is CASSHGGTGGLRANYGYTF. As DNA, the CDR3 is TGTGCCAGCAGCCATGGCGGGACAGGGGGATTACGGGCTAACTATGGCTACACCTTC. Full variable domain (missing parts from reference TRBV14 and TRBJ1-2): EAGVTQFPSHSVIEKGQTVTLRCDPISGHDNLYWYRRVMGKEIKFLLHFVKESKQDESGMPNNRFLAERTGGTYSTLKVQPAELEDSGVYFCASSHGGTGGLRANYGYTFGSGTRLTVV.

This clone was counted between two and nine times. The CDR3 is CASSPLVGSGGYTF. The CDR3 region has the DNA TGTGCCAGCAGTCCGTTAGTGGGTTCAGGAGGCTACACCTTC. The chain is built from TRBV27 and TRBJ1-2, with no clear D. Deletions cut 5 bases from V and 8 bases from J, with 18 bases between. Per germline, CDR1 MNHEY and CDR2 SMNVEV (reference sequence). This CDR3 has 14 amino acids.

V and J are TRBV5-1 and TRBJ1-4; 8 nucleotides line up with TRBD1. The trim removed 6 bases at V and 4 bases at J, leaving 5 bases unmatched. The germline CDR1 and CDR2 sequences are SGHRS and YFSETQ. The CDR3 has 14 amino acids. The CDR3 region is CASKPGQVNEKLFF. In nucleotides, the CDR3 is TGCGCCAGCAAACCGGGACAGGTTAATGAAAAACTGTTTTTT.

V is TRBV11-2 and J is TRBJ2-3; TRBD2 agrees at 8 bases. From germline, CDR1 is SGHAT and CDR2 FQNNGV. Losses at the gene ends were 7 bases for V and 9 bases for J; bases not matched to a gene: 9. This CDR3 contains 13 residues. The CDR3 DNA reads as TGTGCCAGCATGGCGGGAGGTGGGGTCACGCAGTATTTT. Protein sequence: CASMAGGGVTQYF.

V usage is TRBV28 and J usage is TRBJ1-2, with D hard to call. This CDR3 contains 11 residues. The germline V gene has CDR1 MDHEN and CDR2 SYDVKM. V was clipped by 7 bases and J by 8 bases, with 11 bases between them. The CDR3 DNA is TGTGCCAGCACCACTTTTGGAGGCTACACCTTC. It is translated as CASTTFGGYTF.

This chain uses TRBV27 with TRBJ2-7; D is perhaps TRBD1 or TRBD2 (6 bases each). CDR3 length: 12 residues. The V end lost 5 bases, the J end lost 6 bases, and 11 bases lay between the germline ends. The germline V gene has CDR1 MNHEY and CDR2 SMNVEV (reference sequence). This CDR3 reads CASSLRGGEQYF. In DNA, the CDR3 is TGTGCCAGCAGTCTCAGGGGAGGCGAGCAGTACTTC.

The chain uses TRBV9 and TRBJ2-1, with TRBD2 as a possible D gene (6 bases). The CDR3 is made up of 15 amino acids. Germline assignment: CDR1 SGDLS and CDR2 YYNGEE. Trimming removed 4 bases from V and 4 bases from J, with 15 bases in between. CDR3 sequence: CASSTTGTPYNEQFF. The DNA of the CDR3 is TGTGCCAGCAGCACGACCGGGACTCCTTACAATGAGCAGTTCTTC. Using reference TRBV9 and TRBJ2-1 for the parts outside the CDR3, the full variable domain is DSGVTQTPKHLITATGQRVTLRCSPRSGDLSVYWYQQSLDQGLQFLIQYYNGEERAKGNILERFSAQQFPDLHSELNLSSLELGDSALYFCASSTTGTPYNEQFFGPGTRLTVL.

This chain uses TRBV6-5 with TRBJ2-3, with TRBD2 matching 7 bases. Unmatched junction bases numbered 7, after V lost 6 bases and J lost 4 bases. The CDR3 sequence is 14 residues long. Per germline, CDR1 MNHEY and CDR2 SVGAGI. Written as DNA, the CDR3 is TGTGCCAGCAGCCAAGGACTAGAATCAGATACGCAGTATTTT. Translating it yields CASSQGLESDTQYF.

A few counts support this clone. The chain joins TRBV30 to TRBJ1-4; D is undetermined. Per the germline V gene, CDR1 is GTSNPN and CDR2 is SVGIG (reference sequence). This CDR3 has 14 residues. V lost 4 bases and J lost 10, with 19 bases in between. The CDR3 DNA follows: TGTGCCTGGACCCCTGGACGCAGAGAGCGAAAACTGTTTTTT. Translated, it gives CAWTPGRRERKLFF.

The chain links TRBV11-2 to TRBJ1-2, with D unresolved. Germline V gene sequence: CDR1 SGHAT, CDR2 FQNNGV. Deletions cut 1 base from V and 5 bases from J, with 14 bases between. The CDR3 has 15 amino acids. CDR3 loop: CASSLGRTVGYGYTF. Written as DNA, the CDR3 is TGTGCCAGCAGCTTAGGTCGGACGGTTGGTTATGGCTACACCTTC.

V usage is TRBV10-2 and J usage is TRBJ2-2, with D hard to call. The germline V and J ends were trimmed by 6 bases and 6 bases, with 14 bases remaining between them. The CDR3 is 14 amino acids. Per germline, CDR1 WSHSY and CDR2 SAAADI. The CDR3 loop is CASRAGPKSGELFF. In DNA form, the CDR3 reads TGCGCCAGCAGGGCCGGGCCTAAATCCGGGGAGCTGTTTTTT.

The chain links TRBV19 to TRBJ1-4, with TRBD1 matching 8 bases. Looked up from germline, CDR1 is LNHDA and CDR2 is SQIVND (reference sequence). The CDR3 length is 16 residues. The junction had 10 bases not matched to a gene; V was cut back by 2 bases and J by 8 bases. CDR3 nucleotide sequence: TGTGCCAGTAGTATACCCCGCGGACAGGGACGAGAAAAACTGTTTTTT. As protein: CASSIPRGQGREKLFF. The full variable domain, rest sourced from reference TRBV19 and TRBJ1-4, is DGGITQSPKYLFRKEGQNVTLSCEQNLNHDAMYWYRQDPGQGLRLIYYSQIVNDFQKGDIAEGYSVSREKKESFPLTVTSAQKNPTAFYLCASSIPRGQGREKLFFGSGTQLSVL.

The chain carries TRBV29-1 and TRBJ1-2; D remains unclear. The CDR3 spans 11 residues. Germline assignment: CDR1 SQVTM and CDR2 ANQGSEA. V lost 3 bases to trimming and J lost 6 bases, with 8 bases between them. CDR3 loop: CSVDPVDGYTF. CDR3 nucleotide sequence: TGCAGCGTTGACCCCGTGGATGGCTACACCTTC.

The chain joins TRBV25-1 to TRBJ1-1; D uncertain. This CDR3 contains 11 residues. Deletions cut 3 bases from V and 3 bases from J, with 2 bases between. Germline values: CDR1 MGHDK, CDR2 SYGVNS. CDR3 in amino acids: CASSDYTEAFF. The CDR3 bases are TGTGCCAGCAGTGACTACACTGAAGCTTTCTTT. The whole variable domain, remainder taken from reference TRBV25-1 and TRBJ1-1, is EADIYQTPRYLVIGTGKKITLECSQTMGHDKMYWYQQDPGMELHLIHYSYGVNSTEKGDLSSESTVSRIRTEHFPLTLESARPSHTSQYLCASSDYTEAFFGQGTRLTVV.

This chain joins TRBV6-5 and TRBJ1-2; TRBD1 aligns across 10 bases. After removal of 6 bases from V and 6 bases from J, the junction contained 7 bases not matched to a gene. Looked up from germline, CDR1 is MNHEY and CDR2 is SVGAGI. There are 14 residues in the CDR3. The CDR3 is CASRTGTGVDGYTF. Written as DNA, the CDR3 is TGTGCCAGCAGAACCGGGACAGGGGTCGATGGCTACACCTTC.

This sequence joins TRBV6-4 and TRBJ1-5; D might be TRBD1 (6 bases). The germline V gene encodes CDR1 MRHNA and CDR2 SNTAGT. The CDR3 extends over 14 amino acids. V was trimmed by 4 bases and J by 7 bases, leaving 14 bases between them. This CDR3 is CASSAEQGGQPQHF. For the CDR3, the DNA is TGTGCCAGCAGTGCGGAACAGGGAGGACAGCCCCAGCATTTT.

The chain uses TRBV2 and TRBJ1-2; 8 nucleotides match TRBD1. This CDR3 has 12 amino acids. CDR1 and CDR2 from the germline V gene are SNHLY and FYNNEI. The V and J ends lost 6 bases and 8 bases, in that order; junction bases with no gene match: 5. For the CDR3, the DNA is TGTGCCAGCAGCTCCGACAGGGGAGGCTACACCTTC. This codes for CASSSDRGGYTF.

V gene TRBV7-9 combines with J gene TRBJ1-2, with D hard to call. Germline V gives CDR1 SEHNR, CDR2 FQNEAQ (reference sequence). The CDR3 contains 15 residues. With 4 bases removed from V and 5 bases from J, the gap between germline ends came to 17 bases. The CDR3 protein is CASSSTDTEGYGYTF. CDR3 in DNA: TGTGCCAGCAGCTCCACAGACACCGAAGGGTATGGCTACACCTTC.

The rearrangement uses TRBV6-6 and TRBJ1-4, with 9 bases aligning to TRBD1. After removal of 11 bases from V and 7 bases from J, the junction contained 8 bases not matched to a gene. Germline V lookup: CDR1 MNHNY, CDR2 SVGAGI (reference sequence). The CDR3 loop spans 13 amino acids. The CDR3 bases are TGTGCCGGGGGGGGACAGGGCGGTGAAAAACTGTTTTTT. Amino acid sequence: CAGGGQGGEKLFF.

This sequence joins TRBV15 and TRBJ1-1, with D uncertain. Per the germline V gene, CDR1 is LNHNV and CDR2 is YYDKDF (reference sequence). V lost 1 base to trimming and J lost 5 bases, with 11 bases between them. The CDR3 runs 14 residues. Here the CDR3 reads CATSRATVSTEAFF. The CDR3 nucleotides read TGTGCCACCAGCAGAGCCACGGTTTCGACTGAAGCTTTCTTT.